This TCR beta chain came from a study of T cell repertoires in cytomegalovirus infection. For the study at large: Recently identified HLA-C-restricted CMV epitopes were among the peptides used. Public signatures in TCR beta pointed to CMV infection and matching HLA type.

TCRdb fed the reads into MiXCR, producing one record per CDR3 protein. Of about 890,000 distinct CDR3 sequences in the sample, about 33% were seen once. Germline V lookup: CDR1 SGHVS, CDR2 FNYEAQ. V was clipped by 1 base and J by 3 bases, with 10 bases between them. This CDR3 comprises 15 residues. This clonotype occurred many times. As yet, its antigen is unknown. The sample in question was cultured CD8+ T cells from PBMCs, obtained from culture after CMV antigen stimulation. This clonotype was obtained from a human donor in good health (CMV status not recorded). Some clones in this sample may be carry-over from other donors' samples. This chain joins TRBV7-6 and TRBJ1-5, with a possible D match to TRBD1 (6 bases). Written as DNA, the CDR3 is TGTGCCAGCAGCTTAGAACAGGGCCTCAATCAGCCCCAGCATTTT. It specifies CASSLEQGLNQPQHF.